Detailed here is one T cell receptor beta chain. It has no known antigen specificity. Base quality data are lacking; no much larger clone is found one base away. Donors formed part of the validation cohort, which comprised about 120 subjects and was distinct from the first cohort of under 750 subjects. This entry comes from a study of cytomegalovirus exposure and HLA in healthy donors (dated by TCRdb to 2016 to 2017). Regarding the study in general: A later analysis indicated that the 90 to 150 validation repertoires were generated on the platform also employed for the approximately 700 repertoires of the first cohort. High-throughput TCR immunosequencing, statistical association of individual TCRs with disease status, and machine learning were combined to predict cytomegalovirus infection status. The study was designed to test whether signatures of past pathogen exposure could be identified by cataloging public T cell receptors. Besides the first cohort of under 700 subjects, a separate validation cohort made up of over 95 different subjects was used. General conclusions and limits of the study: The classifier was reported to diagnose cytomegalovirus status with high specificity and sensitivity in both the original and validation cohorts. A later analysis had no HLA typing for the validation cohort, so co-occurrence there was scored across all 120 repertoires. Across donors, most TCR sequences were observed very rarely, whereas some public TCRs were present in many individuals. The study gave a list of about 160 TCR beta chains associated with cytomegalovirus. According to the authors, the approach could potentially be generalized to other disease states and immunological phenotypes. In a later analysis, TCRs clustered in the first cohort were found to also tend to co-occur in the 130 or so validation repertoires, with approximately 95% of cluster scores above 0. In vitro tests confirmed that three of the cytomegalovirus-associated TCR beta chains recognize cytomegalovirus antigens.

The CDR3 runs 13 amino acids, cysteine and phenylalanine included. This entry keeps only the CDR3 DNA: 39 bases, framed from base 1. The germline ends are 13 bases apart after V is trimmed by 6 bases and J by 5 bases. The germline V gene gives CDR1 as SGHTA and CDR2 as FQGNSA. Receptors were amplified or captured by the immunoSEQ multiplex PCR assay. The paper's processing steps were these. A statistical classification framework was built for diagnosing cytomegalovirus status from the catalog of TCR beta chain sequences. The source is immuneACCESS, and TCRdb retained only in-frame sequences with V and J called. Part of the clones is not carried over; for the studies checked, unresolved V genes explain less than half of this, and the remainder is unexplained. Clone size and the V and J calls come from that table; the DNA yielded D and trimming. The sample includes 300,000 or so clones, with nearly 90% observed a single time. The ten most abundant clones make up roughly 0.88% of the sample.

Recombination connected TRBV7-2 to TRBJ2-5; too little of a D gene remains to name it. The sequencing sample was made of PBMCs. The TCR was taken from a man under 40 in good health and CMV-seronegative. The encoded CDR3 is CASSLTFAETQYF. The sequence in DNA is TGTGCCAGCAGTTTAACATTTGCTGAGACCCAGTACTTC.